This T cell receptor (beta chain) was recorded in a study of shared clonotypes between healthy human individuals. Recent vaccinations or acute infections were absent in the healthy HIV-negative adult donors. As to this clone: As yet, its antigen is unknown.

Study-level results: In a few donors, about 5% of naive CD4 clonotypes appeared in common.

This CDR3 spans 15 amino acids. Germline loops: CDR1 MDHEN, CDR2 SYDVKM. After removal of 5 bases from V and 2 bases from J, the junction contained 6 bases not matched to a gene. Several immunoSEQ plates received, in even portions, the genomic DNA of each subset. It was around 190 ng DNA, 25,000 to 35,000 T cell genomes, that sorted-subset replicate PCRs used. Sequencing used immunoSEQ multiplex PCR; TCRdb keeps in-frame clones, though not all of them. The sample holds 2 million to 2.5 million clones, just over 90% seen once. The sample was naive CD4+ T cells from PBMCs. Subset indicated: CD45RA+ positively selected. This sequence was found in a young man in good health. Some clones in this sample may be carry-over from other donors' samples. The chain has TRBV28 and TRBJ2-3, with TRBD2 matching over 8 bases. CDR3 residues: CASSTTSEYTDTQYF. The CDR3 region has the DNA TGTGCCAGCAGTACGACTAGCGAATACACAGATACGCAGTATTTT.